The 16 T cell receptor beta chains listed next were all sequenced from one sample in a study of regulatory T cells in long-lasting Graves disease. The TCR beta library used iRepertoire HTBI primers with Arm-PCR amplification of CDR3. TCRdb reprocessed the multiplex PCR reads with MiXCR, giving one entry per CDR3 protein. The table shows about 460,000 distinct CDR3 sequences, with 22% occurring only once. Time point specified: persistent/refractory GD, antithyroid drugs over 5 years with positive TRAb. There was RNA extracted from PBMCs, and the TCR library was made from it. The source material was peripheral blood mononuclear cells (PBMCs), sampled when the disease was refractory, from a patient treated with antithyroid drugs. The source is a female donor with Graves disease.

This clonotype was observed a few times. J is TRBJ2-7 and V is TRBV6-1; D ambiguous. CDR1 is MNHNS, CDR2 SASEGT, per germline. The CDR3 runs 11 residues. Trimming cost V 5 bases and J 6 bases, with 8 bases left between them. CDR3 nucleotide sequence: TGTGCCAGCAGTTACCAGGTCGAGCAGTACTTC. This encodes CASSYQVEQYF.

This clonotype was counted ten times or more. This chain joins TRBV28 and TRBJ2-2; D is possibly TRBD1 or TRBD2 (5 bases each). Germline loops: CDR1 MDHEN, CDR2 SYDVKM. This CDR3 spans 17 amino acids. The V end lost 4 bases, the J end lost 1 base, and 16 bases lay between the germline ends. The CDR3 loop is CASSYPTGRMNTGELFF. The CDR3 DNA reads as TGTGCCAGCAGTTACCCGACGGGACGGATGAACACCGGGGAGCTGTTTTTT. The full variable domain, completed using reference TRBV28 and TRBJ2-2, is DVKVTQSSRYLVKRTGEKVFLECVQDMDHENMFWYRQDPGLGLRLIYFSYDVKMKEKGDIPEGYSVSREKKERFSLILESASTNQTSMYLCASSYPTGRMNTGELFFGEGSRLTVL.

This clonotype was observed a handful of times. The V call is TRBV7-3, the J call TRBJ2-1, with 9 positions matching TRBD2. Trimming at V came to 3 bases and at J to 6 bases, leaving 9 bases not matched to a gene. The CDR3 extends over 16 amino acids. Germline CDR1 is SGHTA and CDR2 is FQGTGA. The CDR3 reads CASSLIRAGGSNEQFF. In DNA, the CDR3 is TGTGCCAGCAGCTTGATTCGAGCGGGGGGTAGCAATGAGCAGTTCTTC.

In its sample, this clonotype was seen many times. The chain recombines TRBV28 with TRBJ2-7, with 8 bases matching TRBD1. Losses at the gene ends were 6 bases for V and 6 bases for J; bases not matched to a gene: 13. Per the germline V gene, CDR1 is MDHEN and CDR2 is SYDVKM. CDR3 length: 15 amino acids. The CDR3, as DNA: TGTGCCAGCAGCCCCTGGACAGGGACGGAGGGCGAGCAGTACTTC. This translates into CASSPWTGTEGEQYF.

This clonotype came up many times. J is TRBJ2-5 and V is TRBV7-2; 9 bases align to TRBD2. V lost 5 bases, J lost 4 bases, and 14 bases stayed unmatched. The CDR3 is made up of 17 amino acids. CDR1 SGHTA and CDR2 FQGNSA come from the germline V gene. CDR3 sequence: CASSHRVAGAVGETQYF. DNA for the CDR3: TGTGCCAGCAGCCATCGGGTAGCGGGAGCCGTGGGAGAGACCCAGTACTTC.

About this clonotype itself: A clone one base away is much larger, so this may be a read error. This chain links TRBV27 with TRBJ1-6; 7 nucleotides align to TRBD1. Germline V gives CDR1 MNHEY, CDR2 SMNVEV (reference sequence). The CDR3 extends over 16 amino acids. Germline trimming cut 4 bases from V and 7 bases from J; bases unmatched to any gene: 10. The CDR3 is CASSYHRGRANSPLHF. The CDR3 DNA follows: TGTGCCAGCAGTTACCACAGGGGCCGAGCGAATTCACCCCTCCACTTT.

There are many counts of this clonotype. The V call is TRBV6-5, the J call TRBJ2-7; the D gene is possibly TRBD2 (6 bases). Trimming took off 2 bases at V and 2 bases at J, with 10 bases between the two ends. The CDR3 has 14 amino acids. Germline V gene lookup returns CDR1 MNHEY and CDR2 SVGAGI. CDR3 in amino acids: CASSYEGGAYEQYF. CDR3 DNA: TGTGCCAGCAGTTACGAAGGCGGGGCCTACGAGCAGTACTTC.

As for this clonotype: This could be a read error, since a much larger clone is one nucleotide away. The V gene is TRBV6-5, the J gene TRBJ2-7; possible D gene TRBD1, 6 bases. The CDR3 runs to 16 residues. Germline CDR1 and CDR2: MNHEY and SVGAGI. CDR3 protein: CASSYSRDRQTYEQHF. The CDR3 bases are TGTGCCAGCAGTTACAGTCGAGACAGGCAAACCTACGAGCAGCACTTC.

The chain has TRBV29-1 and TRBJ2-2; D is undetermined. Between the trimmed V and J ends, which lost 3 bases and 6 bases, there was a span of 11 bases. CDR3 length: 13 residues. Germline CDR1 and CDR2: SQVTM and ANQGSEA. In DNA form, the CDR3 reads TGCAGCGTTGAGGGCAGGCACCCCGGGGAGCTGTTTTTT. This gives the protein CSVEGRHPGELFF.

This clonotype came up many times. One junction end does not reproduce the germline sequence, and a read error may be involved. This sequence joins TRBV7-3 and TRBJ1-5, with TRBD1 matching 8 bases. Per the germline V gene, CDR1 is SGHTA and CDR2 is FQGTGA. There are 16 residues in the CDR3. The CDR3 DNA sequence: TGTGCCAGCAGCCCCCTTGCCGGACAGGGCAACCAGCCCCAGCATTTT. Its translation is CASSPLAGQGNQPQHF.

In its sample, this clonotype was seen many times. The chain employs TRBV7-2 and TRBJ2-5; the D is unclear. Germline-derived CDR1 and CDR2 are SGHTA and FQGNSA. This CDR3 contains 16 residues. The V and J ends lost 6 bases and 4 bases respectively, with 21 bases between them. CDR3 in DNA: TGTGCCAGCAGGGTCCGTGGCGGTCTGGGCGTAGAGACCCAGTACTTC. As protein: CASRVRGGLGVETQYF. Based on the CDR3 plus reference TRBV7-2 and TRBJ2-5, the full variable domain is GAGVSQSPSNKVTEKGKDVELRCDPISGHTALYWYRQSLGQGLEFLIYFQGNSAPDKSGLPSDRFSAERTGGSVSTLTIQRTQQEDSAVYLCASRVRGGLGVETQYFGPGTRLLVL.

In this sample, this clonotype turned up a few times. This chain links TRBV6-5 with TRBJ1-3, with 11 bases aligning to TRBD1. V was pared by 2 bases and J by 8 bases, with 5 bases of the junction left unmatched. CDR1 and CDR2 (germline): MNHEY, SVGAGI. CDR3 size: 15 residues. The CDR3 region has the DNA TGTGCCAGCAGTTACGGGTGGGACAGGGGGGACACCATATATTTT. Protein: CASSYGWDRGDTIYF.

CDR3: CASSLPGVRTGELFF. The CDR3 DNA reads as TGTGCCAGCAGCTTACCGGGGGTTAGGACCGGGGAGCTGTTTTTT. V gene TRBV7-8 combines with J gene TRBJ2-2; a weak D match, TRBD2 (6 bases). Per the germline V gene, CDR1 is SGHVS and CDR2 is FQNEAQ. The CDR3 runs to 15 residues. Trimming removed 2 bases at V and 5 bases at J, with 12 bases between.

This chain links TRBV30 with TRBJ2-6; D ambiguous. Germline assignment: CDR1 GTSNPN and CDR2 SVGIG (reference sequence). The CDR3 consists of 18 residues. V was trimmed by 0 bases and J by 0 bases, leaving 15 bases between them. The CDR3 DNA reads as TGTGCCTGGAGTGTATTGGAGCGTAGGCCCTCTGGGGCCAACGTCCTGACTTTC. Its protein is CAWSVLERRPSGANVLTF.

Only a few counts were recorded for this clonotype. The chain combines TRBV20-1 with TRBJ1-2; D is unresolved. Between the trimmed V and J ends, which lost 6 bases and 1 base, there was a span of 6 bases. Germline loops: CDR1 DFQATT, CDR2 SNEGSKA (reference sequence). The CDR3 spans 11 residues. The CDR3 nucleotides read TGCAGTGCCGGACGTAACTATGGCTACACCTTC. Translating gives CSAGRNYGYTF.

The rearrangement joins TRBV5-1 to TRBJ1-5, with D tentatively TRBD1 (6 bases). The CDR3 is made up of 15 amino acids. Per germline, CDR1 SGHRS and CDR2 YFSETQ. The V end lost 2 bases, the J end lost 2 bases, and 11 bases lay between the germline ends. CDR3 sequence: CASSFQGLGNQPQHF. The DNA for the CDR3 is TGCGCCAGCAGCTTTCAGGGGTTAGGCAATCAGCCCCAGCATTTT.